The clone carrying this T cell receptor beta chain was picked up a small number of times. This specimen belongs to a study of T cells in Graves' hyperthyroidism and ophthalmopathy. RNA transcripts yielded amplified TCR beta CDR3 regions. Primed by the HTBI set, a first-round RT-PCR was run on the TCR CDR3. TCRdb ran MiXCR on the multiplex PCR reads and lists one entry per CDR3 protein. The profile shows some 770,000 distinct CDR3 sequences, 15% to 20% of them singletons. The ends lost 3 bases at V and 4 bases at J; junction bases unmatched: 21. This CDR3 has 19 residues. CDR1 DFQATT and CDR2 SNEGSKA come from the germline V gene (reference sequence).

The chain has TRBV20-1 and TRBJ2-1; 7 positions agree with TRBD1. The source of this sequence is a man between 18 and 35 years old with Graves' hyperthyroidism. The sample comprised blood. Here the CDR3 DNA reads TGCAGTGCTAGGATCGACAGGGATACTCAACCTGGGATATACAATGAGCAGTTCTTC. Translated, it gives CSARIDRDTQPGIYNEQFF.